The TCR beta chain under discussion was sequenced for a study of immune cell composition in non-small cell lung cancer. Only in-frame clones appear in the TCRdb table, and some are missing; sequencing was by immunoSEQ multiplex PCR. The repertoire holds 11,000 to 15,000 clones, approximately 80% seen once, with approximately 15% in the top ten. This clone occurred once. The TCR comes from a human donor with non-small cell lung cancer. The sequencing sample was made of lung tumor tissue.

The CDR3 is CASSPRQGASDSPLHF. The CDR3 coding sequence is TGTGCCAGCTCACCTAGACAGGGGGCGAGTGATTCACCCCTCCACTTT. V is TRBV18 and J is TRBJ1-6; 10 bases fit TRBD1. J lost 8 bases, V lost 3 bases, and 7 bases had no gene match. This CDR3 contains 16 residues. From germline, CDR1 is KGHSH and CDR2 LQKENI.